This T cell receptor beta chain came from a study of blood T cell repertoires in COVID-19. Cohort 3 donors were reported recovered after two negative PCRs, clearance, or symptom resolution. Assay: immunoSEQ multiplex PCR; the TCRdb copy retains only in-frame clones and omits some. The sample yields under 200,000 clones, approximately 83% seen once. CDR3 length equals 14 residues. Trimming took off 4 bases at V and 7 bases at J, with 12 bases between the two ends. In germline, CDR1 is SGDLS, CDR2 YYNGEE. The sequencing input was PBMCs or T cells enriched from blood (not recorded which). The TCR was taken from a woman in her fifties or sixties who had recovered from COVID-19. The V call is TRBV9, the J call TRBJ1-6; unclear D gene. The CDR3 nucleotides are TGTGCCAGCAGCTTGGACGGGAACAATTCACCCCTCCACTTT. It encodes CASSLDGNNSPLHF.